This T cell receptor (beta chain) comes out of a study of blood T cells in healthy people across ages. Overall study: For every two T cells, template switching captured about one barcoded beta molecule.

The CDR3 is made up of 16 amino acids. Per germline, CDR1 MGHRA and CDR2 YSYEKL. V was cut by 4 bases and J by 7 bases, with 23 bases left in between. A second PCR of roughly 7 to 11 cycles used a sample-barcoded 5' primer and a J-beta primer mix. TCRdb reanalysed the 5' RACE reads using MiXCR and keeps one entry per CDR3 protein. The sample contains under 1,000,000 distinct CDR3 sequences, around 36% of which appear only once. The authors drew around 11 milliliters of peripheral blood from each donor. Each sample yielded at least 6 million isolated PBMCs. The TCR originated in a man between 18 and 35 years old in good health. J is TRBJ2-7 and V is TRBV4-1; unclear D gene. Sequenced input: blood. The CDR3 DNA sequence: TGCGCCAGCAGCCCTATAGACGGCCTCTCCTACAATGAGCAGTACTTC. It specifies CASSPIDGLSYNEQYF.